These T cell receptor beta chains were read from a single sample in a study of blood T cell repertoires in COVID-19. Method: immunoSEQ multiplex PCR; TCRdb's copy keeps in-frame clones and lacks some. The sample holds approximately 360,000 clones, approximately 90% seen once. Sequenced: PBMCs or T cells enriched from blood (not recorded which). These TCRs come from a woman younger than 45 with acute COVID-19. CDR3s include the opening cysteine and the closing phenylalanine or tryptophan. Fields, in order: V gene, CDR3 protein.

>TRBV7-9
CASSRDFDRTDTQYF
>TRBV29-1
CSVEGDSLGQPQHF
>TRBV7-6
CASSPNRGPNQPQHF
>TRBV18
CASSSTESNQPQHF
>TRBV7-6
CASSAGTGNTIYF
>TRBV6-2/TRBV6-3
CASSNGQGISEQYF
>TRBV3-1/TRBV3-2
CASSHASIAVAAEVGRHYGYTF
>TRBV15
CATSFLPAGTQYF
>TRBV9
CASSVGASSYEQYF
>TRBV30
CAWTRGGTNEKLFF